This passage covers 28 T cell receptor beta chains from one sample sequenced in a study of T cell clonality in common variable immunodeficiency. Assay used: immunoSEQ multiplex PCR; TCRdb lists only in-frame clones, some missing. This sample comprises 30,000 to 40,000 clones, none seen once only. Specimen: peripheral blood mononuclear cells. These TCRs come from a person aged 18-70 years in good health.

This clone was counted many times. The sequenced part of the CDR3 DNA is TGCAGCGTGGGAGATCAGGGGGCGGCCTCACCC. It encodes CSVGDQGAASP. The whole CDR3 sequence reads CSVGDQGAASPLHF. The gene calls are TRBV29-1 and TRBJ1-6; 8 positions match TRBD1. The read ends 3 residues before the CDR3 terminus; that terminus is restored from the germline J gene. V trimming: 6 bases; J trimming: 10 bases; junction bases outside the gene matches: 11. The CDR3 loop spans 14 amino acids. Germline loops: CDR1 SQVTM, CDR2 ANQGSEA.

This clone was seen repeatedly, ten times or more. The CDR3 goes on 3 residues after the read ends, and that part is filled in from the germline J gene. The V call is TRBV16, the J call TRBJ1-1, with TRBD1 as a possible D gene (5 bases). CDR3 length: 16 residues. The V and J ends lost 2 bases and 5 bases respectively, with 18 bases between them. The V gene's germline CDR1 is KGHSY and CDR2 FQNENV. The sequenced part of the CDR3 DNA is TGTGCCAGCAGCCAACAGGGAATCGGTAGGAGGACTGAA. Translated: CASSQQGIGRRTE. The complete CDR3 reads CASSQQGIGRRTEAFF.

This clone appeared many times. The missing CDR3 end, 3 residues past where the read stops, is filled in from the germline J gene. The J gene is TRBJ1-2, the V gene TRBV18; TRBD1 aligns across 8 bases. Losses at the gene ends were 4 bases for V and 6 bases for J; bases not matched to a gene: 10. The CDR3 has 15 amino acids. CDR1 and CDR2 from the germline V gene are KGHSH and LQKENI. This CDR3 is CASSLSSGTGDGYTF. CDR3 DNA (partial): TGTGCCAGCTCACTCTCATCCGGGACAGGTGATGGC.

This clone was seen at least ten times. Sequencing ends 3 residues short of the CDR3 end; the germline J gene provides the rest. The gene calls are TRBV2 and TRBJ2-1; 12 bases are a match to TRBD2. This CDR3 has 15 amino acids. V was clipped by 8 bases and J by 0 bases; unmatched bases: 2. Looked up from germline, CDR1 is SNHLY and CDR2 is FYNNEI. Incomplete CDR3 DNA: TGTGCCAGCTCTAGCGGGAGGGCCTCCTACAATGAG. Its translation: CASSSGRASYNE. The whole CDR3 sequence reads CASSSGRASYNEQFF.

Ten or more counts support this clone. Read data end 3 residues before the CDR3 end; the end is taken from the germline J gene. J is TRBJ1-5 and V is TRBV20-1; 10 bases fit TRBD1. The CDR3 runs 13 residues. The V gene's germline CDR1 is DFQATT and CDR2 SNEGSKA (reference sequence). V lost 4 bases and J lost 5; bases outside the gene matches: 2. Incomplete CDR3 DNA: TGCAGTGCTACGGGGACAGGGGATCAGCCC. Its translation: CSATGTGDQP. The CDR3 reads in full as CSATGTGDQPQHF.

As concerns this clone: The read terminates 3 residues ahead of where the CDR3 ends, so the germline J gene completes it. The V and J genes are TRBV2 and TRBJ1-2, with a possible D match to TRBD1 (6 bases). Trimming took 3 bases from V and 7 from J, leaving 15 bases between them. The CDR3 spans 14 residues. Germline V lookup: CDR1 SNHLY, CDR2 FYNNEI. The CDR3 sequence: CASSDTTNRVGYTF. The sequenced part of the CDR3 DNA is TGTGCCAGCAGTGACACGACGAACAGGGTTGGC.

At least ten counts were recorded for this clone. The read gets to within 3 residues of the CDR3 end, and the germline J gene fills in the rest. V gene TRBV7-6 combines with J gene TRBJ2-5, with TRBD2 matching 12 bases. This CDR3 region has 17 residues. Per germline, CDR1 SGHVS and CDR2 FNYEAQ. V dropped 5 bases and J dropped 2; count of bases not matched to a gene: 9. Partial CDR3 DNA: TGTGCCAGCAGCCCCGGGGGACTAGCGGGCGGGCAAGAGACC. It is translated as CASSPGGLAGGQET. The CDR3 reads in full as CASSPGGLAGGQETQYF.

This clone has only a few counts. The CDR3 region is CARSRDRDTEAFF. Partial CDR3 DNA: TGTGCCAGGAGCCGGGACAGGGACACTGAA. This chain joins TRBV2 and TRBJ1-1; 9 positions match TRBD1. The read terminates 3 residues before the CDR3 end, so the remaining end is supplied by the germline J gene. V shed 9 bases, J shed 3 bases, and the junction held 5 bases outside the gene matches. Germline-derived CDR1 and CDR2 are SNHLY and FYNNEI. CDR3 length: 13 residues.

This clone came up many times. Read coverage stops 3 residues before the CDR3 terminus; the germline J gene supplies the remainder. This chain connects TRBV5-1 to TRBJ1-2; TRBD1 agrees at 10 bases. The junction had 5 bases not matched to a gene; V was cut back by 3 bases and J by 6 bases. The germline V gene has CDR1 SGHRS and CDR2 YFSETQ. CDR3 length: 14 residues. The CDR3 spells CASSWGTGENGYTF. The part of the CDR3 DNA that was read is TGCGCCAGCAGCTGGGGGACAGGGGAAAATGGC.

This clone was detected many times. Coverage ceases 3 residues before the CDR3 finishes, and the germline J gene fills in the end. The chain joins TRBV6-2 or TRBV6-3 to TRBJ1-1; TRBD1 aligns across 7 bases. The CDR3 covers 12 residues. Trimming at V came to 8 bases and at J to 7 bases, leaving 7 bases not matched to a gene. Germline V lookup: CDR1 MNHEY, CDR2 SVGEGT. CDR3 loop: CASLPAGGEAFF. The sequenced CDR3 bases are TGTGCCAGCCTACCTGCAGGGGGTGAA.

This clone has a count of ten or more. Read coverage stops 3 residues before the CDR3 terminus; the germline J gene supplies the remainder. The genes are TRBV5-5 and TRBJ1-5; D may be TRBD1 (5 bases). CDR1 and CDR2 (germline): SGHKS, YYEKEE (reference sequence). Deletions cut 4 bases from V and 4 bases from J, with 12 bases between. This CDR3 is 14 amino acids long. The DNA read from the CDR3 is TGTGCCAGCAGCCTCGGGACTGGAAATCAGCCC. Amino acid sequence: CASSLGTGNQP. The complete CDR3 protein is CASSLGTGNQPQHF.

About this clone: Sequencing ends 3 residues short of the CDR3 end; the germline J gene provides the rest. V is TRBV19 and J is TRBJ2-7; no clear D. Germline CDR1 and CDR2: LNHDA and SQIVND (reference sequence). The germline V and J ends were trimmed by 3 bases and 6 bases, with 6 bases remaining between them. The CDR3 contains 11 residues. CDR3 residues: CASSIGGEQYF. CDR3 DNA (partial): TGTGCCAGTAGTATTGGCGGCGAG.

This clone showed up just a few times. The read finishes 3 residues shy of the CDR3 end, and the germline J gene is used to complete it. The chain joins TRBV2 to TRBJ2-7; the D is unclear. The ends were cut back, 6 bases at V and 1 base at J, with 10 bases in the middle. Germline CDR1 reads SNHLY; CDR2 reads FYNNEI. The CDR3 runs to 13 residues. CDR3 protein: CASSPDLSYEQYF. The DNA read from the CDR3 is TGTGCCAGCAGCCCAGACTTGTCCTACGAG.

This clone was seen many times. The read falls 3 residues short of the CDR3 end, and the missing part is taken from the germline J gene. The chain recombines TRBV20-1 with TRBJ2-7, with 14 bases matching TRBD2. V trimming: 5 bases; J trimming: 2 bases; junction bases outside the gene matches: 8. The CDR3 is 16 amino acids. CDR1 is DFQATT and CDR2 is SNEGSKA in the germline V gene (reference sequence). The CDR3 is CSAPGTSGSEPYEQYF. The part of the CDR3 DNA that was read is TGCAGTGCTCCCGGGACTAGCGGGAGCGAGCCCTACGAG.

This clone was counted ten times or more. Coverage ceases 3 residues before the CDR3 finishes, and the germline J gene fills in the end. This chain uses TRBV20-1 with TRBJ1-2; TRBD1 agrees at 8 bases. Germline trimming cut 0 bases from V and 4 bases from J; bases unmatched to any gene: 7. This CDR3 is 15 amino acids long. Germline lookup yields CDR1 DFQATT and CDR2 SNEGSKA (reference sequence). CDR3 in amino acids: CSARDLAGGSYGYTF. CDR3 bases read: TGCAGTGCTAGAGATCTGGCAGGGGGCAGCTATGGC.

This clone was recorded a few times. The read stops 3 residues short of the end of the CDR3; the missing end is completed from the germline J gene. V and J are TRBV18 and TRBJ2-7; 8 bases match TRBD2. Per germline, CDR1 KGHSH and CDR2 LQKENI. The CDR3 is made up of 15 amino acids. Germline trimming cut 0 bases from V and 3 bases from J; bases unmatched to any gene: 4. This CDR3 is CASSPPARGGYEQYF. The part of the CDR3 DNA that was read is TGTGCCAGCTCACCACCAGCACGGGGGGGCTACGAG.

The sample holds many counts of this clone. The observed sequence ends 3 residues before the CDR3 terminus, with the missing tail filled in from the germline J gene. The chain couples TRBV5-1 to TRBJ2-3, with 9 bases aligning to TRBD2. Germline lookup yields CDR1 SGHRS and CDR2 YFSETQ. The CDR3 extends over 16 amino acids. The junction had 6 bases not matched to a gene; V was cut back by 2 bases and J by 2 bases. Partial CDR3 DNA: TGCGCCAGCAGCTTTAGCGGGAGCTCGTTCACAGATACG. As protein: CASSFSGSSFTDT. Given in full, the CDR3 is CASSFSGSSFTDTQYF. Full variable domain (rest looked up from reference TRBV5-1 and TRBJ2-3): KAGVTQTPRYLIKTRGQQVTLSCSPISGHRSVSWYQQTPGQGLQFLFEYFSETQRNKGNFPGRFSGRQFSNSRSEMNVSTLELGDSALYLCASSFSGSSFTDTQYFGPGTRLTVL.

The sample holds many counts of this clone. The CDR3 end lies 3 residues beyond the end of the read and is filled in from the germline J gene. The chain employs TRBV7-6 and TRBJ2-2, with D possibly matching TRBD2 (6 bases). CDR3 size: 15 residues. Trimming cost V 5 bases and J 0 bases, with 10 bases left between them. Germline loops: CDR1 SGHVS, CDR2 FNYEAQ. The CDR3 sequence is CASSLGTPNTGELFF. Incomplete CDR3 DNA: TGTGCCAGCAGCCTCGGGACTCCGAACACCGGGGAG.

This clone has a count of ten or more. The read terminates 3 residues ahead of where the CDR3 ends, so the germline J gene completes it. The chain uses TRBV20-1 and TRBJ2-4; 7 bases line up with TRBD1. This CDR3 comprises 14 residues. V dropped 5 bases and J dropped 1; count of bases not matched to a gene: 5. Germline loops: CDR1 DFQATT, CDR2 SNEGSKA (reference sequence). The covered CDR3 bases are TGCAGTGCTGGGGACAGAACGGCCAAAAACATT. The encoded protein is CSAGDRTAKNI. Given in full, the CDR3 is CSAGDRTAKNIQYF.

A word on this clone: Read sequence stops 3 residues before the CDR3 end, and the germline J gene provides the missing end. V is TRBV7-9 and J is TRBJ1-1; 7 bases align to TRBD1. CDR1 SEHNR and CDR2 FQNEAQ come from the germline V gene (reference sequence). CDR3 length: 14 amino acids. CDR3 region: CASSSGQFDEKAFF. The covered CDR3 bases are TGTGCCAGCAGCTCGGGACAGTTCGATGAAAAA.

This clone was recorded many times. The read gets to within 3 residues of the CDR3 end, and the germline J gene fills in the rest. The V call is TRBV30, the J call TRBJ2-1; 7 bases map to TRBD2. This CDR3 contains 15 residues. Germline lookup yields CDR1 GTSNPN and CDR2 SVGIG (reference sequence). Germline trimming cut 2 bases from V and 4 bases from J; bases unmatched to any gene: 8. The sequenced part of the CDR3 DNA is TGTGCCTGGAGTTGGGCTAGCGGATTGTACAATGAG. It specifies CAWSWASGLYNE. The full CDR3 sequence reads CAWSWASGLYNEQFF.

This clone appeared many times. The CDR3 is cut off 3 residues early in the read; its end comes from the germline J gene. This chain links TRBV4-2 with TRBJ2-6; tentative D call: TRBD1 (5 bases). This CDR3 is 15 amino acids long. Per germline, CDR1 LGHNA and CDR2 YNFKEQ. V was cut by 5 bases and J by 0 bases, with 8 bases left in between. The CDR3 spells CASSSDSSGANVLTF. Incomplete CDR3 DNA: TGTGCCAGCAGCAGCGACAGCTCTGGGGCCAACGTC.

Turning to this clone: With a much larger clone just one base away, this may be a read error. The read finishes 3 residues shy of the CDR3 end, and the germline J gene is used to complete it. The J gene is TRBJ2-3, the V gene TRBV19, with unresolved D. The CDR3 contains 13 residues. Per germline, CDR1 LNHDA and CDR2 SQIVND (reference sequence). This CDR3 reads CASEGTESQPQYF. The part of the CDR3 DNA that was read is TGTGCCAGCGAAGGAACAGAAAGTCAGCCG.

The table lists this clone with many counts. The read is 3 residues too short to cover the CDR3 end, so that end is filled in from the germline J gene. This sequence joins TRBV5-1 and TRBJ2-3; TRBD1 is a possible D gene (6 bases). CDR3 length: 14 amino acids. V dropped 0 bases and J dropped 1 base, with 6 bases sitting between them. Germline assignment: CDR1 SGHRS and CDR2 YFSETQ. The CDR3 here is CASSLDRGTDTQYF. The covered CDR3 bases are TGCGCCAGCAGCTTGGACAGGGGCACAGATACG.

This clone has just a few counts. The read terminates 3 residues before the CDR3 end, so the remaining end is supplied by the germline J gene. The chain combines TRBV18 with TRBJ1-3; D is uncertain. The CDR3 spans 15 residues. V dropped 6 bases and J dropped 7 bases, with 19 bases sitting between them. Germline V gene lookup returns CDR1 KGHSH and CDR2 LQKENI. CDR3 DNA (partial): TGTGCCAGCTCCGCGGGCCCGCTGACGGGGAACACC. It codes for CASSAGPLTGNT. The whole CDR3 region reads CASSAGPLTGNTIYF.

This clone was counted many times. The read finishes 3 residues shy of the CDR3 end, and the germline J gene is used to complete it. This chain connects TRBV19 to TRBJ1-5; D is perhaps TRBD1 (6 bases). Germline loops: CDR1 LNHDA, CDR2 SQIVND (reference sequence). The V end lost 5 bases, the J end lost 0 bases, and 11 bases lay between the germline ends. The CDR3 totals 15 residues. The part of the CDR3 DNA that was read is TGTGCCAGTAGTCGCGGACAGATTAGCAATCAGCCC. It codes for CASSRGQISNQP. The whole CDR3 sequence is CASSRGQISNQPQHF.

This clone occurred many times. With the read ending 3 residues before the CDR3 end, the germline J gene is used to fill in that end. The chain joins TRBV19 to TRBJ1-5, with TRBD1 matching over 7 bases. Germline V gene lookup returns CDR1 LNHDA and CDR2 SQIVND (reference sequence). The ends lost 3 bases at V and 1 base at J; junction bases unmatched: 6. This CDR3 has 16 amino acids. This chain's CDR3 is CASSITPTGSNQPQHF. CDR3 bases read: TGTGCCAGTAGTATCACTCCGACAGGGAGCAATCAGCCC.

The sequenced part of the CDR3 DNA is TGTGCCACGGAACGCGGGAGAAGCTCCTACAATGAG. This gives the protein CATERGRSSYNE. The CDR3 reads in full as CATERGRSSYNEQFF. The genes are TRBV11-2 and TRBJ2-1, with 7 nucleotides matching TRBD2. The CDR3 goes on 3 residues after the read ends, and that part is filled in from the germline J gene. CDR3 size: 15 residues. V trimming: 10 bases; J trimming: 0 bases; junction bases outside the gene matches: 9. Germline V lookup: CDR1 SGHAT, CDR2 FQNNGV.